This T cell receptor beta chain was profiled in a study of blood T cells in healthy people across ages. The study's findings and limits: Diversity estimates drawn from one million T cells were deemed underestimates.

Comments on this clonotype: Its specificity is unknown. No conserved phenylalanine or tryptophan ends this CDR3, so it is likely a read error.

CDR1 and CDR2 from the germline V gene are SGDLS and YYNGEE. The CDR3 is 14 residues long. V lost 4 bases and J lost 9, with 17 bases in between. Next came a second PCR, run for about 7 to 12 cycles, which used a sample-barcoded 5' primer along with a J-beta primer mix. Each cDNA molecule carried a tag from a template-switch adaptor that contained 12 random nucleotides. MiXCR, applied by TCRdb to the 5' RACE reads, yields one record per CDR3 protein. The sample records around 800,000 distinct CDR3 sequences, 25% to 30% being singletons. The data also belong to a second study, concerning T cells of mothers and their children. That report adds: Both sample barcodes and 2-4 random nucleotides came from the M1S primer of the second PCR.

This TCR was sampled from a boy aged 5-17 years in good health. The source material was blood. V is TRBV9 and J is TRBJ2-1; tentative D call: TRBD1 (5 bases). The CDR3 is CASSPLDKRIEQFY. CDR3 in DNA: TGTGCCAGCAGCCCACTGGACAAACGTATTGAGCAGTTCTAC.